These 19 T cell receptor beta chains share one sample of origin, sequenced in a study of blood T cell repertoires in COVID-19. Generated by immunoSEQ multiplex PCR, the TCRdb table keeps only in-frame clones and is missing some. Of 490,000 or so clones in the sample, approximately 90% are singletons; the top ten hold roughly 8.5%. What was sequenced was PBMCs or T cells enriched from blood (not recorded which). The receptors were sampled from a woman aged 60-70 years who had recovered from COVID-19.

The chain has TRBV27 and TRBJ2-1; TRBD2 matches 7 bases. V was clipped by 6 bases and J by 7 bases; unmatched bases: 12. The CDR3 runs to 15 residues. Germline values: CDR1 MNHEY, CDR2 SMNVEV (reference sequence). DNA for the CDR3: TGTGCCAGCAGAGACCTTGGGCTAGCGGAGAATGAGCAGTTCTTC. It specifies CASRDLGLAENEQFF.

This clone has only a few counts. The rearrangement joins TRBV28 to TRBJ1-6; D is uncertain. The CDR3 totals 15 residues. The V gene's germline CDR1 is MDHEN and CDR2 SYDVKM. V was trimmed by 6 bases and J by 7 bases, leaving 16 bases between them. The DNA of the CDR3 is TGTGCCAGCAGACCCCCAGAGGGCATGAATTCACCCCTCCACTTT. Translation: CASRPPEGMNSPLHF.

The chain links TRBV14 to TRBJ1-1, with D uncertain. Between the trimmed V and J ends, which lost 0 bases and 10 bases, there was a span of 12 bases. Germline CDR1 reads SGHDN; CDR2 reads FVKESK. This CDR3 is built from 13 residues. The CDR3: CASSQDQRGSAFF. The CDR3 coding sequence is TGTGCCAGCAGCCAAGATCAACGAGGATCAGCTTTCTTT. The variable domain in full, with the rest retrieved from reference TRBV14 and TRBJ1-1, is EAGVTQFPSHSVIEKGQTVTLRCDPISGHDNLYWYRRVMGKEIKFLLHFVKESKQDESGMPNNRFLAERTGGTYSTLKVQPAELEDSGVYFCASSQDQRGSAFFGQGTRLTVV.

This clone was observed a single time. The V gene is TRBV5-6, the J gene TRBJ2-1, with 9 bases matching TRBD1. This CDR3 comprises 14 residues. The V and J ends lost 6 bases and 7 bases, in that order; junction bases with no gene match: 8. Germline V CDR1 and CDR2: SGHDT, YYEEEE. The CDR3 region has the DNA TGTGCCAGCACCAAAGGGACAGGGTGGAATGAGCAGTTCTTC. Encoded protein: CASTKGTGWNEQFF.

The gene calls are TRBV5-5 and TRBJ1-6, with TRBD1 matching 8 bases. The CDR3 is 15 amino acids. V was clipped by 4 bases and J by 10 bases; unmatched bases: 10. Germline CDR1 and CDR2: SGHKS and YYEKEE (reference sequence). CDR3 loop: CASSVLMTGVSPLHF. The CDR3 nucleotides read TGTGCCAGCAGCGTATTAATGACAGGGGTGTCACCCCTCCACTTT.

The chain employs TRBV7-8 and TRBJ1-1, with D uncertain. The ends were cut back, 2 bases at V and 1 base at J, with 5 bases in the middle. The CDR3 covers 13 residues. Germline CDR1 and CDR2: SGHVS and FQNEAQ. The CDR3 sequence is CASSLSGNTEAFF. The CDR3 DNA sequence: TGTGCCAGCAGCTTATCGGGGAACACTGAAGCTTTCTTT. Based on the CDR3 plus reference TRBV7-8 and TRBJ1-1, the full variable domain is GAGVSQSPRYKVAKRGQDVALRCDPISGHVSLFWYQQALGQGPEFLTYFQNEAQLDKSGLPSDRFFAERPEGSVSTLKIQRTQQEDSAVYLCASSLSGNTEAFFGQGTRLTVV.

With regard to this clone: The sample carries other DNA sequences with the same CDR3. The chain combines TRBV19 with TRBJ2-4; D gene uncertain. Germline CDR1 is LNHDA and CDR2 is SQIVND (reference sequence). V was pared by 3 bases and J by 0 bases, with 6 bases between. The CDR3 contains 14 residues. The CDR3 sequence: CASSIILAKNIQYF. Written as DNA, the CDR3 is TGTGCCAGTAGTATTATACTAGCCAAAAACATTCAGTACTTC.

A single count supports this clone. V usage is TRBV3-1 (or the pseudogene TRBV3-2) and J usage is TRBJ1-2, with D maybe TRBD1 (6 bases). Germline values: CDR1 LGHDT, CDR2 YNNKEL (reference sequence). The CDR3 runs 12 residues. Deletions cut 4 bases from V and 5 bases from J, with 8 bases between. CDR3 sequence: CASSLQGYGYTF. The DNA of the CDR3 is TGTGCCAGCAGCCTACAGGGTTATGGCTACACCTTC.

The chain recombines TRBV2 with TRBJ2-6; D unresolved. CDR3 size: 12 residues. The ends were cut back, 3 bases at V and 18 bases at J, with 15 bases in the middle. From germline, CDR1 is SNHLY and CDR2 FYNNEI. CDR3 nucleotide sequence: TGTGCCAGCAGTGATAACCAGGTACCAGGGACTTTC. Translated, it gives CASSDNQVPGTF.

This clone showed up just a few times. This rearrangement joins TRBV21-1 to TRBJ1-3; whether TRBD1, the table's D call, matches the DNA was not checked. TRBV21-1 is reported as a pseudogene. The CDR3 is 20 amino acids. The CDR3 nucleotides are TGTGCCAGCAGCAAACCCCGGGACAGGGAGTTCTTGCCCTCTGGAAACACCATATATTTT. Its translation is CASSKPRDREFLPSGNTIYF.

The rearrangement uses TRBV2 and TRBJ2-3; tentatively, D is TRBD1 (5 bases). From germline, CDR1 is SNHLY and CDR2 FYNNEI. The CDR3 covers 16 residues. Between the trimmed V and J ends, which lost 8 bases and 0 bases, there was a span of 18 bases. The CDR3 sequence: CASSDPGLFSTDTQYF. CDR3 bases: TGTGCCAGCTCTGACCCAGGGTTGTTTAGCACAGATACGCAGTATTTT.

V is TRBV28 and J is TRBJ1-1; possibly TRBD1 for D (5 bases). CDR3 length equals 15 residues. The V end lost 5 bases, the J end lost 2 bases, and 15 bases lay between the germline ends. Germline V gene lookup returns CDR1 MDHEN and CDR2 SYDVKM. In DNA, the CDR3 is TGTGCCAGCAGTCTACCGGGGGTCCTAAACACTGAAGCTTTCTTT. Amino acids: CASSLPGVLNTEAFF.

The chain has TRBV2 and TRBJ2-4, with 7 positions matching TRBD2. V shed 5 bases, J shed 2 bases, and the junction held 6 bases outside the gene matches. The CDR3 has 15 residues. The germline V gene encodes CDR1 SNHLY and CDR2 FYNNEI. In DNA form, the CDR3 reads TGTGCCAGCAGTTCGTGGGGGGGGACCAAAAACATTCAGTACTTC. Its protein is CASSSWGGTKNIQYF. Full variable domain (remainder filled in from reference TRBV2 and TRBJ2-4): EPEVTQTPSHQVTQMGQEVILRCVPISNHLYFYWYRQILGQKVEFLVSFYNNEISEKSEIFDDQFSVERPDGSNFTLKIRSTKLEDSAMYFCASSSWGGTKNIQYFGAGTRLSVL.

The chain joins TRBV27 to TRBJ1-2; 9 nucleotides match TRBD1. This CDR3 region has 14 residues. The germline V gene encodes CDR1 MNHEY and CDR2 SMNVEV (reference sequence). V lost 3 bases to trimming and J lost 4 bases; unmatched junction nucleotides: 3. The CDR3 nucleotides read TGTGCCAGCAGTTTCACGGGACAGGGCTATGGCTACACCTTC. This encodes CASSFTGQGYGYTF.

This sequence joins TRBV7-2 and TRBJ2-1, with D possibly TRBD1 on 5 matching bases. Germline-derived CDR1 and CDR2 are SGHTA and FQGNSA. This CDR3 comprises 14 residues. V was shortened by 2 bases and J by 7 bases, with 12 bases between the two germline ends. CDR3 nucleotide sequence: TGTGCCAGCAGCTTAATGGCGGCAGGGAATGAGCAGTTCTTC. Residues: CASSLMAAGNEQFF.

The rearrangement joins TRBV12-5 to TRBJ1-2, with unresolved D. The CDR3 is 15 amino acids. V lost 0 bases, J lost 2 bases, and 10 bases lay in between. Germline values: CDR1 LGHNT, CDR2 FRNRAP. CDR3 in DNA: TGTGCTAGTGGTTTGGTACTCCCCGGGAACTATGGCTACACCTTC. This translates into CASGLVLPGNYGYTF. Complete variable domain (other parts from reference TRBV12-5 and TRBJ1-2): DARVTQTPRHKVTEMGQEVTMRCQPILGHNTVFWYRQTMMQGLELLAYFRNRAPLDDSGMPKDRFSAEMPDATLATLKIQPSEPRDSAVYFCASGLVLPGNYGYTFGSGTRLTVV.

The chain uses TRBV9 and TRBJ1-2; TRBD1 matches at 8 bases. Germline V gene lookup returns CDR1 SGDLS and CDR2 YYNGEE. The V and J ends lost 4 bases and 2 bases, in that order; junction bases with no gene match: 7. The CDR3 loop spans 15 amino acids. CDR3 coding DNA: TGTGCCAGCAGCTTCGCGCGACAGGGGAACTATGGCTACACCTTC. Translation gives CASSFARQGNYGYTF.

The chain recombines TRBV18 with TRBJ2-2; a weak D match, TRBD1 (5 bases). Germline V CDR1 and CDR2: KGHSH, LQKENI. The CDR3 covers 15 residues. The V end was cut by 6 bases, the J end by 2 bases, with 13 bases between. CDR3 protein: CASSVGAINTGELFF. CDR3 DNA sequence: TGTGCCAGCTCCGTAGGGGCTATCAACACCGGGGAGCTGTTTTTT.

The genes are TRBV24-1 and TRBJ2-7; 11 positions match TRBD1. Germline CDR1 reads KGHDR; CDR2 reads SFDVKD. Trimming removed 4 bases from V and 3 bases from J; junction bases left unmatched: 4. This CDR3 has 15 residues. The CDR3 reads CATSDPGTGGYEQYF. CDR3 nucleotide sequence: TGTGCCACCAGTGACCCCGGGACAGGGGGCTACGAGCAGTACTTC.